Each of the 21 T cell receptor beta chains below was sequenced from the same sample in a study of identical twins. TCRdb re-called the 5' RACE reads with MiXCR, one entry per CDR3 protein. Among about 520,000 distinct CDR3 sequences listed, around 20% were seen once. The same data also contributed to another study, on T cells expressing NK-cell markers.

Material for sequencing was CD4+ T cells sorted from blood. These receptors all come from a woman aged 18-29 years in good health.

This clonotype occurred a few times. The chain uses TRBV12-3 or TRBV12-4 and TRBJ2-7; TRBD2 is a possible D gene (5 bases). The CDR3 loop spans 12 amino acids. V was pared by 4 bases and J by 9 bases, with 13 bases between. CDR3 DNA sequence: TGTGCCAGCAGTTACTTGCGAAGCGGGCAGTACTTC. Encoded protein: CASSYLRSGQYF.

The J gene is TRBJ1-2, the V gene TRBV5-6, with 10 nucleotides matching TRBD1. Germline lookup yields CDR1 SGHDT and CDR2 YYEEEE. This CDR3 has 16 amino acids. J was trimmed by 3 bases and V by 4 bases; bases with no gene match: 9. The CDR3: CASSLWTGGSDYGYTF. CDR3 coding DNA: TGTGCCAGCAGCCTCTGGACAGGGGGTAGCGACTATGGCTACACCTTC.

V and J are TRBV20-1 and TRBJ2-3; D not certain. Per the germline V gene, CDR1 is DFQATT and CDR2 is SNEGSKA (reference sequence). This CDR3 spans 14 amino acids. V lost 1 base and J lost 2, with 10 bases in between. The CDR3 DNA sequence: TGCAGTGCTAGAGGGCTCAGCGACACAGATACGCAGTATTTT. Amino acid sequence: CSARGLSDTDTQYF.

The chain employs TRBV25-1 and TRBJ2-3; TRBD2 matches 15 bases. Germline trimming cut 7 bases from V and 6 bases from J; bases unmatched to any gene: 8. CDR1 and CDR2 (germline): MGHDK, SYGVNS. The CDR3 extends over 16 amino acids. The CDR3, as DNA: TGTGCCAGCACTCCAGGACTAGCGGGAGGGGCCGATACGCAGTATTTT. It translates to CASTPGLAGGADTQYF.

This chain connects TRBV20-1 to TRBJ2-5, with D possibly TRBD1 on 5 matching bases. CDR1 and CDR2 (germline): DFQATT, SNEGSKA (reference sequence). CDR3 length: 13 amino acids. V was clipped by 4 bases and J by 2 bases, with 11 bases between them. In DNA, the CDR3 is TGCAGTGCTACTCCCGACAGTCAAGAGACCCAGTACTTC. Translating gives CSATPDSQETQYF.

This clonotype was counted only a few times. This chain joins TRBV4-2 and TRBJ2-7; D perhaps matches TRBD1 (5 bases). The length of the CDR3 is 16 residues. CDR1 is LGHNA and CDR2 is YNFKEQ in the germline V gene. V lost 0 bases and J lost 2, with 14 bases in between. The CDR3 bases are TGTGCCAGCAGCCAAGAACAGGCCCTCAGAACCTACGAGCAGTACTTC. Translated, it gives CASSQEQALRTYEQYF.

This chain connects TRBV10-3 to TRBJ2-7, with 7 nucleotides matching TRBD1. The germline V gene has CDR1 ENHRY and CDR2 SYGVKD. V lost 6 bases, J lost 8 bases, and 13 bases stayed unmatched. This CDR3 is 14 amino acids long. The CDR3 reads CAIRTQGLSVKQYF. CDR3 in DNA: TGTGCCATCAGGACACAGGGGTTATCTGTTAAGCAGTACTTC.

The J gene is TRBJ2-5, the V gene TRBV5-5, with 8 bases matching TRBD2. This CDR3 has 15 residues. CDR1 SGHKS and CDR2 YYEKEE come from the germline V gene (reference sequence). V lost 6 bases and J lost 3; bases outside the gene matches: 10. CDR3 region: CASIGRPAGEETQYF. The CDR3 nucleotides are TGTGCCAGCATCGGCCGGCCAGCGGGAGAAGAGACCCAGTACTTC.

This rearrangement joins TRBV7-2 to TRBJ1-5; 9 bases line up with TRBD1. Germline CDR1 and CDR2: SGHTA and FQGNSA. The length of the CDR3 is 14 residues. V was pared by 6 bases and J by 7 bases, with 7 bases of the junction left unmatched. CDR3 sequence: CASRTPGQGQPQHF. In nucleotides, the CDR3 is TGTGCCAGCAGAACTCCGGGACAGGGCCAGCCCCAGCATTTT.

This clonotype was seen a handful of times. This rearrangement joins TRBV29-1 to TRBJ1-2; possible D gene TRBD1, 6 bases. There are 14 residues in the CDR3. V lost 8 bases, J lost 3 bases, and 19 bases lay in between. The germline gives CDR1 SQVTM, CDR2 ANQGSEA. CDR3 sequence (DNA): TGCAGCACCAACGACAGGCTGGCGGACTATGGCTACACCTTC. Protein product: CSTNDRLADYGYTF.

About this clonotype itself: Mismatch with germline at one junction end may stem from a read error. The chain carries TRBV10-1 and TRBJ1-1; the match to TRBD1 covers 9 bases. CDR3 length: 13 amino acids. The V gene's germline CDR1 is WNHNN and CDR2 SYGVQD (reference sequence). CDR3 nucleotides: TGCGCCAGCAGTGCACAGGGGGCCACTGGAGCTTTCTTT. This translates into CASSAQGATGAFF.

This clonotype showed up just a few times. This chain connects TRBV7-9 to TRBJ1-1; D is uncertain. The CDR3 spans 12 residues. CDR1 and CDR2 (germline): SEHNR, FQNEAQ (reference sequence). The V and J ends lost 3 bases and 6 bases respectively, with 8 bases between them. CDR3 sequence reads: CASSFSTPEAFF. The CDR3 nucleotides read TGTGCCAGCAGCTTCTCAACCCCTGAAGCTTTCTTT.

This clonotype was observed a handful of times. This CDR3 is CSASRASGSSEQFF. In DNA form, the CDR3 reads TGCAGTGCTAGTCGCGCCAGCGGGAGTTCTGAGCAGTTCTTC. This rearrangement joins TRBV20-1 to TRBJ2-1; 8 bases match TRBD2. Germline V gene lookup returns CDR1 DFQATT and CDR2 SNEGSKA (reference sequence). The V gene end was trimmed by 3 bases and the J gene end by 9 bases; junction bases not matched to a gene: 10. This CDR3 has 14 amino acids.

CDR3 DNA: TGTGCCTGGAACAGGGTTTTAGGCAATGAGCAGTTCTTC. Residues: CAWNRVLGNEQFF. The chain joins TRBV30 to TRBJ2-1, with a tentative D call TRBD1 (6 bases). Germline V gives CDR1 GTSNPN, CDR2 SVGIG (reference sequence). V was cut by 4 bases and J by 6 bases, with 13 bases left in between. This CDR3 is built from 13 residues.

This clonotype was detected only a few times. The V gene is TRBV18, the J gene TRBJ2-7, with 11 bases matching TRBD1. Germline V gene sequence: CDR1 KGHSH, CDR2 LQKENI. This CDR3 is 15 amino acids long. The junction had 4 bases not matched to a gene; V was cut back by 3 bases and J by 3 bases. As DNA, the CDR3 is TGTGCCAGCTCACCGGACAGGGGGCGGAACTACGAGCAGTACTTC. It codes for CASSPDRGRNYEQYF.

As for this clonotype: The junction departs from the called germline gene at one end, perhaps through a read error. The genes are TRBV20-1 and TRBJ1-4, with unresolved D. The length of the CDR3 is 13 residues. Per the germline V gene, CDR1 is DFQATT and CDR2 is SNEGSKA (reference sequence). The CDR3, as DNA: TGCAGTGCTAGTAACCAATTAATGAAGCAACTGCTTTTT. This translates into CSASNQLMKQLLF.

In its sample, this clonotype was seen once. V and J are TRBV2 and TRBJ2-1, with D perhaps matching TRBD2 (5 bases). The CDR3 contains 16 residues. Germline V gene lookup returns CDR1 SNHLY and CDR2 FYNNEI. Trimming left V 8 bases short and J 8 bases short, with 25 bases between. CDR3 residues: CASLAGWTTKDDEQFF. The CDR3 DNA is TGTGCCAGCCTGGCGGGCTGGACGACGAAGGACGATGAGCAGTTCTTC. Complete variable domain (other parts from reference TRBV2 and TRBJ2-1): EPEVTQTPSHQVTQMGQEVILRCVPISNHLYFYWYRQILGQKVEFLVSFYNNEISEKSEIFDDQFSVERPDGSNFTLKIRSTKLEDSAMYFCASLAGWTTKDDEQFFGPGTRLTVL.

In its sample, this clonotype was seen many times. This sequence joins TRBV12-3 or TRBV12-4 and TRBJ2-1, with TRBD2 matching 7 bases. CDR3 length: 17 amino acids. V trimming: 2 bases; J trimming: 8 bases; junction bases outside the gene matches: 15. This chain's CDR3 is CASSLHGGRPRSDEQFF. CDR3 coding DNA: TGTGCCAGCAGTTTACACGGGGGGAGGCCGCGAAGCGATGAGCAGTTCTTC.

This clonotype was observed a handful of times. The chain combines TRBV6-5 with TRBJ1-2; 7 nucleotides match TRBD1. V gave up 0 bases and J gave up 4 bases; unmatched junction bases: 2. The CDR3 runs 14 residues. Germline V CDR1 and CDR2: MNHEY, SVGAGI. This CDR3 reads CASSYSRDSYGYTF. In nucleotides, the CDR3 is TGTGCCAGCAGTTACTCGAGGGACAGCTATGGCTACACCTTC.

This clonotype was counted a few times. The J gene is TRBJ1-1, the V gene TRBV29-1, with a weak D call TRBD1 (5 bases). This CDR3 contains 14 residues. V lost 2 bases and J lost 3, with 13 bases in between. CDR1 and CDR2 from the germline V gene are SQVTM and ANQGSEA. The CDR3 nucleotides read TGCAGCGTTGAACCCCAGGGAGGGGACACTGAAGCTTTCTTT. Translating it yields CSVEPQGGDTEAFF.

In this sample, this clonotype turned up a few times. The chain joins TRBV20-1 to TRBJ2-1, with a tentative D call TRBD1 (6 bases). Trimming pared 4 bases from V and 7 bases from J, leaving 14 bases between. Germline lookup yields CDR1 DFQATT and CDR2 SNEGSKA (reference sequence). There are 13 residues in the CDR3. The CDR3 loop reads CSAKRTGINEQFF. The DNA for the CDR3 is TGCAGTGCTAAAAGAACAGGGATTAATGAGCAGTTCTTC.